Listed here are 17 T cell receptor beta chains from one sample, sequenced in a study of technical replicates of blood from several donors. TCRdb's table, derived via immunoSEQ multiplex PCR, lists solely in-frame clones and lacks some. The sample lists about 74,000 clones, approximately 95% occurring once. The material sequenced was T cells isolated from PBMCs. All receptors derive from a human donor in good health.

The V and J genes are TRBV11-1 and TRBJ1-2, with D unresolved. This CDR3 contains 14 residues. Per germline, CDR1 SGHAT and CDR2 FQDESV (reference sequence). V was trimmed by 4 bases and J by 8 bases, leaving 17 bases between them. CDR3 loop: CASSSRWEKEGYTF. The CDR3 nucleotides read TGTGCCAGCAGCTCCCGTTGGGAGAAGGAAGGCTACACCTTC.

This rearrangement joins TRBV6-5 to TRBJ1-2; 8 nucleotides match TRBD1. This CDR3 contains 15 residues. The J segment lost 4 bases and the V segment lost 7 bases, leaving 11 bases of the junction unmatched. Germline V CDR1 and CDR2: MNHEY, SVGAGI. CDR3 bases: TGTGCCAGCATGGCGATGGCAGGGGGCGTCTATGGCTACACCTTC. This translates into CASMAMAGGVYGYTF.

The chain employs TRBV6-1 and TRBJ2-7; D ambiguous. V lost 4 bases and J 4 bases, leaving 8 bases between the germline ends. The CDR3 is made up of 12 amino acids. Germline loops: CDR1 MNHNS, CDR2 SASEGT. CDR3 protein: CASSANSYEQYF. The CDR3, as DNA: TGTGCCAGCAGTGCTAACAGTTACGAGCAGTACTTC.

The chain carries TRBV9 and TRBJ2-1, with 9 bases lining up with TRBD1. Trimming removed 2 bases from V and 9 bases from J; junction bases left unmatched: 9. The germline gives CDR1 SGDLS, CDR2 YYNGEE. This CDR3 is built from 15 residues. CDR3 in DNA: TGTGCCAGCAGCGTGGACAGGGGAGTGTCAGGTGAGCAGTTCTTC. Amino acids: CASSVDRGVSGEQFF.

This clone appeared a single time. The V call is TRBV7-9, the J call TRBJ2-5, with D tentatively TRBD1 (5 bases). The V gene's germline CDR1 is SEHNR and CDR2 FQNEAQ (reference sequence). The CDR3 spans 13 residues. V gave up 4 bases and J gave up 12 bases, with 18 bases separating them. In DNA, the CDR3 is TGTGCCAGCAGCTCCGTCACCGATAGGGGAAAGTACTTC. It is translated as CASSSVTDRGKYF.

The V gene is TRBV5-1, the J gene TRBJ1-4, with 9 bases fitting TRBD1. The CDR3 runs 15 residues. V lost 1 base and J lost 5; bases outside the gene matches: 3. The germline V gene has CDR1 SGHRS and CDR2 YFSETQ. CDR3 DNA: TGCGCCAGCAGCTTGTTTGGGACAGGGAATGAAAAACTGTTTTTT. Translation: CASSLFGTGNEKLFF.

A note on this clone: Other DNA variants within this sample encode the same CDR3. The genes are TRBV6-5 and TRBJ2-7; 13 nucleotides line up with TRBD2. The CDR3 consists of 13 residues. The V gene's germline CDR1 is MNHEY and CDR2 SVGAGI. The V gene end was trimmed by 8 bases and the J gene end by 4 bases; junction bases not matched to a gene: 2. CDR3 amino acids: CASRTSGSYEQYF. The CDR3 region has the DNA TGTGCCAGCCGGACTAGCGGGAGTTACGAGCAGTACTTC.

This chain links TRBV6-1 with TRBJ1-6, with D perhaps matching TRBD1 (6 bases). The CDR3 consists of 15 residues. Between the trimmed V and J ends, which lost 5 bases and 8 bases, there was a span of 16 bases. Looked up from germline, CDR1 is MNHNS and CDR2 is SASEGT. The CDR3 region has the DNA TGTGCCAGCAGTAAGCCCGGGACAAATTATTCACCCCTCCACTTT. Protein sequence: CASSKPGTNYSPLHF.

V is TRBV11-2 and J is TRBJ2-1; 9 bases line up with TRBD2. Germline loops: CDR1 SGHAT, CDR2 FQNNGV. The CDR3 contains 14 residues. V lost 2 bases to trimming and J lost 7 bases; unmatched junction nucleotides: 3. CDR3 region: CASSLYAGGNEQFF. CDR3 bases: TGTGCCAGCAGCTTATACGCGGGAGGGAATGAGCAGTTCTTC.

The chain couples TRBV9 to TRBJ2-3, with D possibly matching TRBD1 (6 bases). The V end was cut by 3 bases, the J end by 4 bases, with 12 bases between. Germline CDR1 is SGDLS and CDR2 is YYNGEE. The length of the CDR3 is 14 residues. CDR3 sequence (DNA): TGTGCCAGCAGCGCCTTCAGGGGAGCAGATACGCAGTATTTT. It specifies CASSAFRGADTQYF.

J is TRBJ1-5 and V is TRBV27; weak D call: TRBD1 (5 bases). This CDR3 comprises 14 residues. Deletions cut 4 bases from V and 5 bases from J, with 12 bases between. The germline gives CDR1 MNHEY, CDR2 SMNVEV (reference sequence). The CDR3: CASSSSGPDQPQHF. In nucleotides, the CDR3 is TGTGCCAGCAGTTCGTCAGGGCCCGATCAGCCCCAGCATTTT.

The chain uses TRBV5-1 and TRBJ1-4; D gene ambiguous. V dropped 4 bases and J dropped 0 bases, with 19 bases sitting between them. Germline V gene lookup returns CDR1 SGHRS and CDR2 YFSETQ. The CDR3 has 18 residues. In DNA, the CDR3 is TGCGCCAGCAGCACCTATCAAAAGTCTTCTGCAACTAATGAAAAACTGTTTTTT. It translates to CASSTYQKSSATNEKLFF.

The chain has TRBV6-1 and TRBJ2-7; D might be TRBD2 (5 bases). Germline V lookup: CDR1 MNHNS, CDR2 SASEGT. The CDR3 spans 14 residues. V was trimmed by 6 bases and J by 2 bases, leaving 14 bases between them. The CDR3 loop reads CASRIGLRAYEQYF. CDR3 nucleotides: TGTGCCAGCAGGATAGGGTTGAGGGCCTACGAGCAGTACTTC.

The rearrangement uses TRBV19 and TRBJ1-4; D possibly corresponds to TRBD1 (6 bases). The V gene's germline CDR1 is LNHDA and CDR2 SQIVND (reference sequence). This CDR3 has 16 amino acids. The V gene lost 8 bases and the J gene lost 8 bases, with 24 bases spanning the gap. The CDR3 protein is CASQRDRTSLVEKLFF. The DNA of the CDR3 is TGTGCCAGTCAAAGAGACAGGACCTCACTGGTGGAAAAACTGTTTTTT.

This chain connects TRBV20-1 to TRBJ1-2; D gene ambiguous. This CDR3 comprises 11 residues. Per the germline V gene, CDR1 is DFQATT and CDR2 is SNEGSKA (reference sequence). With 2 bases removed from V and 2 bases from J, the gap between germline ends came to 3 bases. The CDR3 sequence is CSARQNYGYTF. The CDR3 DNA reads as TGCAGTGCTAGACAAAACTATGGCTACACCTTC.

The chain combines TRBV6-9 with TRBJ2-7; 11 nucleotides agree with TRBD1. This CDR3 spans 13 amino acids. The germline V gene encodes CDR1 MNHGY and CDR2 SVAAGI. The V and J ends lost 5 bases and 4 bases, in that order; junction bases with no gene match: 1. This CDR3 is CASSRDRGYEQYF. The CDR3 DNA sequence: TGTGCCAGCAGTAGGGACAGGGGGTACGAGCAGTACTTC.

The CDR3 reads CASSQAWRGSNSPLHF. The CDR3 nucleotides read TGCGCCAGCAGCCAAGCGTGGAGGGGATCCAATTCACCCCTCCACTTT. The chain combines TRBV4-1 with TRBJ1-6; TRBD1 might be the D (5 bases). The germline V gene has CDR1 MGHRA and CDR2 YSYEKL. V was clipped by 1 base and J by 7 bases, with 14 bases between them. CDR3 length equals 16 residues.